The following is a T cell receptor beta chain sequence with its context. These data originate in a study of blood T cell repertoires in COVID-19. On the study more broadly: T cells, B-cell-depleted T cells, or PBMCs provided the cDNA or gDNA that served as material.

Libraries were prepared by immunoSEQ multiplex PCR; TCRdb keeps only in-frame clonotypes and omits some of them. Of fewer than 400,000 clones in the sample, roughly 85% were seen once. In assigning cohorts, the study relied on participant-reported clinical history. CDR3 size: 15 residues. The V gene end was trimmed by 6 bases and the J gene end by 1 base; junction bases not matched to a gene: 7. CDR1 MNHEY and CDR2 SVGAGI come from the germline V gene. Sequencing was carried out using PBMCs or T cells enriched from blood (not recorded which). The genes are TRBV6-5 and TRBJ1-1; TRBD1 matches at 8 bases. This clonotype originated in a woman aged 25-40 years who had been exposed to COVID-19. The CDR3 DNA reads as TGTGCCAGCAGCATAGGACAGGGTACGAACACTGAAGCTTTCTTT. Its translation: CASSIGQGTNTEAFF.